The present TCR beta chain was sequenced within a study of blood T cell repertoires in COVID-19. Turning to the study itself: Sample material is recorded as cDNA or gDNA derived from T cells, B-cell-depleted T cells, or PBMCs.

Methods used by the authors: Nucleated cell number was recorded as an estimate derived from reference gene primer amplification. This table comes from immunoSEQ multiplex PCR, and its TCRdb copy is limited to in-frame clones, with some not included. The V and J calls and clone size are taken from that table; D and trimming were inferred from the DNA. The data show 250,000 or so clones, approximately 85% seen once. Turning to this clone: The junction does not match germline at one end; this may be a read error.

CDR1 KGHSH and CDR2 LQKENI come from the germline V gene. The CDR3 sequence is 15 residues long. Sequenced: peripheral blood. V gene TRBV18 combines with J gene TRBJ1-1, with a weak D call TRBD1 (5 bases). The receptor comes from a woman in her 70s with acute or convalescent COVID-19. The CDR3 spells CASSPQGMGNSEAFF. CDR3 nucleotides: TGTGCCAGCTCACCCCAGGGAATGGGGAACTCTGAAGCTTTCTTT. Supplemented by reference TRBV18 and TRBJ1-1, the full variable domain reads NAGVMQNPRHLVRRRGQEARLRCSPMKGHSHVYWYRQLPEEGLKFMVYLQKENIIDESGMPKERFSAEFPKEGPSILRIQQVVRGDSAAYFCASSPQGMGNSEAFFGQGTRLTVV.